The 27 T cell receptor beta chains presented below share a single source sample, sequenced in a study of human T cells and chemical hapten exposure (dated by TCRdb to about 2021). Unfractionated whole blood was collected in Tempus Blood RNA tubes, and total RNA was extracted from that blood. Library preparation attached unique molecular identifiers to individual cDNA molecules for quantitative, reproducible TCR counting. Using fastp trimming at Q25 and MiXCR clonotype assembly, TCRdb reanalyzed the public sequencing data and kept in-frame beta chains. Records with the same CDR3 protein are collapsed into one entry carrying the most frequent genes and DNA. This sample comprises around 120,000 distinct CDR3 sequences, about 8.9% of them detected only once. The ten largest clones represent more than 1.3% of the sample. The source material was whole blood. The receptors were sampled from a human donor in good health. Some clones in this sample may be carry-over from other donors' samples. Donor details come from another sample of the same person, matched by shared clones.

This clonotype has a count of ten or more. The CDR3 reads CASSEPGSTDTQYF. The CDR3 DNA reads TGCGCCAGCAGTGAGCCGGGTAGCACAGATACGCAGTATTTT. The gene calls are TRBV10-2 and TRBJ2-3; D remains ambiguous. The V gene lost 2 bases and the J gene lost 0 bases, with 6 bases spanning the gap. Germline V lookup: CDR1 WSHSY, CDR2 SAAADI. This CDR3 spans 14 amino acids.

This clonotype was recorded many times. V gene TRBV4-2 combines with J gene TRBJ2-7; D is uncertain. This CDR3 has 12 amino acids. With 3 bases removed from V and 7 bases from J, the gap between germline ends came to 10 bases. The germline CDR1 and CDR2 sequences are LGHNA and YNFKEQ. CDR3 in amino acids: CASSHGSREQYF. CDR3 nucleotides: TGTGCCAGCAGCCACGGGTCCCGGGAGCAGTACTTC.

This clonotype appeared many times. The chain has TRBV6-5 and TRBJ1-1; D may be TRBD1 (5 bases). This CDR3 is 12 amino acids long. Germline assignment: CDR1 MNHEY and CDR2 SVGAGI. The V end lost 7 bases, the J end lost 1 base, and 7 bases lay between the germline ends. The CDR3, as DNA: TGTGCCAGCATAAGGGGGAACACTGAAGCTTTCTTT. As protein: CASIRGNTEAFF.

This clonotype was seen a few times. The chain employs TRBV24-1 and TRBJ2-5; 7 positions match TRBD1. The junction had 7 bases not matched to a gene; V was cut back by 4 bases and J by 3 bases. Germline V gene lookup returns CDR1 KGHDR and CDR2 SFDVKD. This CDR3 comprises 15 residues. CDR3 loop: CATSDPRTGKETQYF. CDR3 nucleotides: TGTGCCACCAGTGACCCCCGGACAGGAAAAGAGACCCAGTACTTC.

This clonotype was observed many times. V usage is TRBV19 and J usage is TRBJ2-1; D possibly corresponds to TRBD2 (6 bases). This CDR3 contains 14 residues. Germline V gene lookup returns CDR1 LNHDA and CDR2 SQIVND (reference sequence). Trimming removed 7 bases at V and 4 bases at J, with 14 bases between. The CDR3 DNA follows: TGTGCCAGTATCGAGCCGGGAGCATACAATGAGCAGTTCTTC. It specifies CASIEPGAYNEQFF.

This clonotype came up a few times. CDR3 sequence: CSVRATATNEKLFF. CDR3 DNA sequence: TGCAGCGTTAGGGCGACAGCAACTAATGAAAAACTGTTTTTT. The chain joins TRBV29-1 to TRBJ1-4; the D gene is possibly TRBD1 (5 bases). CDR3 length: 14 amino acids. Germline values: CDR1 SQVTM, CDR2 ANQGSEA. V was trimmed by 5 bases and J by 0 bases, leaving 10 bases between them.

This clonotype was seen ten or more times. This sequence joins TRBV29-1 and TRBJ1-1; D is uncertain. The CDR3 spans 13 residues. CDR1 and CDR2 from the germline V gene are SQVTM and ANQGSEA. Deletions cut 5 bases from V and 1 base from J, with 11 bases between. The CDR3 here is CSVTPQANTEAFF. CDR3 DNA sequence: TGCAGCGTTACCCCCCAGGCGAACACTGAAGCTTTCTTT.

This clonotype has a handful of counts. The chain combines TRBV6-6 with TRBJ2-5; D is undetermined. V was pared by 6 bases and J by 2 bases, with 10 bases between. CDR3 length: 13 residues. Germline CDR1 is MNHNY and CDR2 is SVGAGI (reference sequence). In DNA form, the CDR3 reads TGTGCCAGCAGCCCCTCACGGCAAGAGACCCAGTACTTC. Its protein product is CASSPSRQETQYF.

This clonotype occurred many times. The CDR3 is CGGSSSGEKLFF. CDR3 in DNA: TGCGGGGGGTCTTCAAGCGGTGAAAAACTGTTTTTT. The chain couples TRBV29-1 to TRBJ1-4; TRBD1 might be the D (5 bases). The germline gives CDR1 SQVTM, CDR2 ANQGSEA. This CDR3 comprises 12 residues.

The CDR3 spells CALSSGSIQYF. CDR3 nucleotide sequence: TGTGCCTTATCGAGTGGGAGCATTCAGTACTTC. The chain carries TRBV24-1 and TRBJ2-4, with TRBD2 as a possible D gene (5 bases). V was shortened by 12 bases and J by 9 bases, with 14 bases between the two germline ends. Germline loops: CDR1 KGHDR, CDR2 SFDVKD. This CDR3 is 11 amino acids long.

In this sample, this clonotype turned up many times. The chain recombines TRBV20-1 with TRBJ1-5; D unresolved. The CDR3 length is 14 residues. CDR1 is DFQATT, CDR2 SNEGSKA, per germline (reference sequence). V lost 4 bases, J lost 0 bases, and 10 bases lay in between. The CDR3 nucleotides read TGCAGTGCTATGGCGGAGCATAGCAATCAGCCCCAGCATTTT. Protein: CSAMAEHSNQPQHF.

Ten or more counts support this clonotype. This rearrangement joins TRBV12-3 or TRBV12-4 to TRBJ1-1; 10 bases agree with TRBD1. J gave up 0 bases and V 6 bases, and 4 bases lay outside the gene matches. CDR3 size: 15 residues. The DNA of the CDR3 is TGTGCCAGCAGCGGGACAGGGGCCCTGAACACTGAAGCTTTCTTT. Encoded protein: CASSGTGALNTEAFF.

J is TRBJ1-5 and V is TRBV19; TRBD1 is a possible D gene (6 bases). V was pared by 8 bases and J by 0 bases, with 14 bases between. The CDR3 runs to 15 residues. CDR1 is LNHDA, CDR2 SQIVND, per germline (reference sequence). The CDR3 DNA reads TGTGCCAGTGAATTACAGGGAAATAGCAATCAGCCCCAGCATTTT. Translation gives CASELQGNSNQPQHF.

This clonotype was detected a few times. The chain is built from TRBV11-1 and TRBJ2-7, with D perhaps TRBD1 (6 bases). Between the trimmed V and J ends, which lost 4 bases and 7 bases, there was a span of 14 bases. Germline V lookup: CDR1 SGHAT, CDR2 FQDESV (reference sequence). This CDR3 region has 13 residues. This chain's CDR3 is CASSSRTVREQYF. CDR3 sequence (DNA): TGTGCCAGCAGCTCGAGGACAGTACGTGAGCAGTACTTC.

This clonotype was seen a handful of times. The rearrangement links TRBV29-1 to TRBJ1-5; tentatively, D is TRBD1 (6 bases). With 4 bases removed from V and 4 bases from J, the gap between germline ends came to 14 bases. The CDR3 is 14 residues long. Germline V CDR1 and CDR2: SQVTM, ANQGSEA. Here the CDR3 reads CSVGGGRGNQPQHF. The CDR3 nucleotides are TGCAGCGTTGGGGGGGGCAGGGGAAATCAGCCCCAGCATTTT.

This clonotype was seen more than once but under ten times. The chain has TRBV15 and TRBJ1-5; D not resolved. Germline V gene lookup returns CDR1 LNHNV and CDR2 YYDKDF (reference sequence). Trimming took off 8 bases at V and 2 bases at J, with 7 bases between the two ends. This CDR3 is 12 amino acids long. The CDR3 spells CATGEGNQPQHF. The CDR3 coding sequence is TGTGCCACCGGGGAAGGCAATCAGCCCCAGCATTTT.

This clonotype was seen at least ten times. The CDR3 is CASSLEPSGANVLTF. The CDR3, as DNA: TGTGCCAGCAGCTTAGAACCGTCTGGGGCCAACGTCCTGACTTTC. The gene calls are TRBV11-2 and TRBJ2-6; D not certain. Per germline, CDR1 SGHAT and CDR2 FQNNGV. Trimming shortened V by 0 bases and J by 1 base, and 4 bases separated the two germline ends. CDR3 length: 15 amino acids.

This clonotype was seen many times. The V and J genes are TRBV7-9 and TRBJ1-4, with D possibly being TRBD1 (5 bases). The CDR3 has 14 amino acids. Germline V CDR1 and CDR2: SEHNR, FQNEAQ (reference sequence). Trimming took 3 bases from V and 6 from J, leaving 11 bases between them. The CDR3 DNA is TGTGCCAGCAGCTTCGCCAGGGACCATGAAAAACTGTTTTTT. Translating it yields CASSFARDHEKLFF.

The gene calls are TRBV5-6 and TRBJ1-2; possibly TRBD1 for D (5 bases). CDR1 and CDR2 (germline): SGHDT, YYEEEE. CDR3 length: 13 residues. Trimming cost V 0 bases and J 8 bases, with 11 bases left between them. The CDR3 nucleotides are TGTGCCAGCAGCTTGGGCAGGGATGGCGGCTACACCTTC. The encoded protein is CASSLGRDGGYTF.

Ten or more counts support this clonotype. The chain combines TRBV20-1 with TRBJ2-7, with 7 bases lining up with TRBD2. V was clipped by 4 bases and J by 2 bases; unmatched bases: 5. CDR3 length: 13 amino acids. The germline gives CDR1 DFQATT, CDR2 SNEGSKA (reference sequence). The CDR3 is CSATGTTAYEQYF. In DNA form, the CDR3 reads TGCAGTGCTACCGGGACTACAGCCTACGAGCAGTACTTC.

This clonotype was detected only a few times. The chain has TRBV10-3 and TRBJ2-2, with a possible D match to TRBD2 (5 bases). The CDR3 covers 13 residues. V was trimmed by 8 bases and J by 7 bases, leaving 14 bases between them. Germline assignment: CDR1 ENHRY and CDR2 SYGVKD. CDR3 residues: CAILWLEGGELFF. Written as DNA, the CDR3 is TGTGCCATCTTATGGCTTGAGGGCGGGGAGCTGTTTTTT.

This clonotype was counted ten times or more. The chain links TRBV2 to TRBJ1-5, with unresolved D. The length of the CDR3 is 18 residues. Per germline, CDR1 SNHLY and CDR2 FYNNEI. V was pared by 2 bases and J by 0 bases, with 17 bases between. The CDR3 is CASSEIGGQSNSNQPQHF. Here the CDR3 DNA reads TGTGCCAGCAGTGAAATTGGTGGGCAGTCGAATAGCAATCAGCCCCAGCATTTT.

The rearrangement uses TRBV7-9 and TRBJ2-3; 8 positions agree with TRBD2. The CDR3 loop spans 15 amino acids. The V gene's germline CDR1 is SEHNR and CDR2 FQNEAQ (reference sequence). The ends lost 7 bases at V and 5 bases at J; junction bases unmatched: 11. CDR3: CASNLPGGPGDTQYF. Here the CDR3 DNA reads TGTGCCAGCAACCTTCCGGGAGGGCCTGGAGATACGCAGTATTTT.

The V call is TRBV7-9, the J call TRBJ1-6; 10 bases align to TRBD1. CDR1 and CDR2 (germline): SEHNR, FQNEAQ (reference sequence). The CDR3 totals 15 residues. V gave up 1 base and J gave up 11 bases; unmatched junction bases: 5. CDR3 in DNA: TGTGCCAGCAGCTTAGAAGGGACAGGGGTTCCACCCCTCCACTTT. It specifies CASSLEGTGVPPLHF.

This chain uses TRBV3-1 with TRBJ2-3, with TRBD2 matching over 11 bases. This CDR3 is built from 16 residues. Per the germline V gene, CDR1 is LGHDT and CDR2 is YNNKEL (reference sequence). V lost 4 bases and J lost 2; bases outside the gene matches: 5. DNA of the CDR3: TGTGCCAGCAGCCCCAGGACTAGCGGGCTCACAGATACGCAGTATTTT. Protein product: CASSPRTSGLTDTQYF.

The gene calls are TRBV5-4 and TRBJ1-1; D not resolved. V was trimmed by 6 bases and J by 3 bases, leaving 18 bases between them. Germline loops: CDR1 SGHNT, CDR2 YYREEE (reference sequence). The CDR3 covers 15 residues. In DNA form, the CDR3 reads TGTGCCAGCACCCTGAACTATCTCTGGGACACTGAAGCTTTCTTT. Its protein product is CASTLNYLWDTEAFF.

This clonotype was picked up a small number of times. V usage is TRBV7-9 and J usage is TRBJ2-1; either TRBD1 or TRBD2 may supply D (5 bases each). V dropped 2 bases and J dropped 10 bases, with 18 bases sitting between them. The CDR3 covers 15 residues. Germline V CDR1 and CDR2: SEHNR, FQNEAQ (reference sequence). Here the CDR3 reads CASSLSGTPDGEQFF. For the CDR3, the DNA is TGTGCCAGCAGCTTATCTGGGACCCCCGACGGGGAGCAGTTCTTC. Supplemented by reference TRBV7-9 and TRBJ2-1, the full variable domain reads DTGVSQNPRHKITKRGQNVTFRCDPISEHNRLYWYRQTLGQGPEFLTYFQNEAQLEKSRLLSDRFSAERPKGSFSTLEIQRTEQGDSAMYLCASSLSGTPDGEQFFGPGTRLTVL.